This TCR beta chain was observed in a study of cytomegalovirus exposure and HLA in healthy donors. Study results and caveats: TCR beta V segments were, for the most part, productive about 87% or about 30% of the time in an earlier analysis.

The V segment lost 1 base and the J segment 0 bases; nucleotides outside the gene matches: 5. Germline CDR1 is SGHNT and CDR2 is YENEEA. The CDR3 runs 16 residues. Use of 60 Vbeta and 13 Jbeta primers characterized the PCR. The data were produced by immunoSEQ multiplex PCR, yet TCRdb's version contains in-frame clones alone and is incomplete. This table holds around 63,000 clones, 65% to 80% found once. This clone was seen only once. Its antigen is undetermined. The chain has TRBV11-3 and TRBJ2-5; 7 positions match TRBD2. Sequenced material: PBMCs. This TCR came from a woman younger than 45 in good health and CMV-seronegative. DNA of the CDR3: TGTGCCAGCAGCTTAGGTACGGGACTAAACCAAGAGACCCAGTACTTC. Its protein is CASSLGTGLNQETQYF. Full variable domain (remainder filled in from reference TRBV11-3 and TRBJ2-5): EAGVVQSPRYKIIEKKQPVAFWCNPISGHNTLYWYLQNLGQGPELLIRYENEEAVDDSQLPKDRFSAERLKGVDSTLKIQPAELGDSAVYLCASSLGTGLNQETQYFGPGTRLLVL.